This TCR beta chain was captured by sequencing in a study of Ad26.COV2.S vaccination and SARS-CoV-2 variants. Turning to the study itself: The study gave Ad26.COV2.S intramuscularly, once or twice 56 days apart.

This table comes from immunoSEQ multiplex PCR, and its TCRdb copy is limited to in-frame clones, with some not included. The table has about 460,000 clones, roughly nine tenths seen once. A note on this clone: The target antigen is unknown.

From germline, CDR1 is LGHNA and CDR2 YSLEER. With 3 bases clipped from V and 6 bases from J, the junction kept 10 bases outside the gene matches. CDR3 length: 16 amino acids. Treatment: some 20 received Ad26.COV2.S at low or high dose, single or two shots; 5 received placebo; per-sample allocation not given. On day 63 after the first injection, vaccine and placebo recipients gave samples. Points from the study as a whole: Measures of TCR breadth and depth may have fallen short of total T cell responses.

This receptor was taken from a person aged 18-60 years who received the Ad26.COV2.S COVID-19 vaccine or a placebo. This chain joins TRBV4-3 and TRBJ2-7, with 11 bases matching TRBD1. Sequenced here: peripheral blood, sampled in a trial of Ad26.COV2.S vaccine versus placebo. In DNA, the CDR3 is TGCGCCAGCAGCCATACGGGGACAGGGGGTTTTGGCGAGCAGTACTTC. The encoded protein is CASSHTGTGGFGEQYF.